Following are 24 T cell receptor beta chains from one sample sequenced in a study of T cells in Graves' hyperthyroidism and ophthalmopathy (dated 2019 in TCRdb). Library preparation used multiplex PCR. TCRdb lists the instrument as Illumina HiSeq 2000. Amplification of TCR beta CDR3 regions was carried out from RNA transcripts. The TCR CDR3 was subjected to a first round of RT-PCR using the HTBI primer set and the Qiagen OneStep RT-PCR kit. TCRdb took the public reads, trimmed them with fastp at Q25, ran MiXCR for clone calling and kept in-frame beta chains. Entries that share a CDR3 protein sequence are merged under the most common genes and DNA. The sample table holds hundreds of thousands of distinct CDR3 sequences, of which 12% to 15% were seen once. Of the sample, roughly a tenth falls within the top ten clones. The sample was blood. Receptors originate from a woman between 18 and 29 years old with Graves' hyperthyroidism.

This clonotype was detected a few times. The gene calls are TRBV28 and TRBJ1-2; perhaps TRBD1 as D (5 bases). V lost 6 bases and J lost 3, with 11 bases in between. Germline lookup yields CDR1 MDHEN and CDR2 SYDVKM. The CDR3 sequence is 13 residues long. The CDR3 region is CASRNQGDYGYTF. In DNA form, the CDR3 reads TGTGCCAGCAGAAACCAGGGTGACTATGGCTACACCTTC.

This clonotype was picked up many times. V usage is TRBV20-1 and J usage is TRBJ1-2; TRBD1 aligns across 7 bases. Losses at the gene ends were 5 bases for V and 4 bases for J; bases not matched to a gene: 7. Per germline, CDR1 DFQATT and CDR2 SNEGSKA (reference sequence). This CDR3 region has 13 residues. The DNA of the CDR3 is TGCAGTGCTGACCAAGGGGACAGCTATGGCTACACCTTC. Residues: CSADQGDSYGYTF.

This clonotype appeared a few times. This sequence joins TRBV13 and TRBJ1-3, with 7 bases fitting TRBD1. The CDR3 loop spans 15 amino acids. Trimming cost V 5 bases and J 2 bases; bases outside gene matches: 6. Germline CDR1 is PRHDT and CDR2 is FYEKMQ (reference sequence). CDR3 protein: CASSPQGHTGNTIYF. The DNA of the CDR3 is TGTGCCAGCAGCCCACAGGGGCACACTGGAAACACCATATATTTT. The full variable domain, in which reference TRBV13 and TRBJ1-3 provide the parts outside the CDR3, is AAGVIQSPRHLIKEKRETATLKCYPIPRHDTVYWYQQGPGQDPQFLISFYEKMQSDKGSIPDRFSAQQFSDYHSELNMSSLELGDSALYFCASSPQGHTGNTIYFGEGSWLTVV.

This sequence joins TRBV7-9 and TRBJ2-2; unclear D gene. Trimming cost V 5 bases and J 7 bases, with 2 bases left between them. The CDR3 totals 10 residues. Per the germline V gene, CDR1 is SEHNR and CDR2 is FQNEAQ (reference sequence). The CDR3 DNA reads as TGTGCCAGCAGCCACGGGGAGCTGTTTTTT. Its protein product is CASSHGELFF.

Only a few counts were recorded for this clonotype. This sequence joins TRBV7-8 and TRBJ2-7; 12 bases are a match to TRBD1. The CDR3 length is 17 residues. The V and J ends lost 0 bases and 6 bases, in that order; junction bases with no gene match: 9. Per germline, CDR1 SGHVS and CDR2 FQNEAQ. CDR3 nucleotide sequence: TGTGCCAGCAGCTTAGCGGGGGGGGGACAGGGGGCATTCGAGCAGTACTTC. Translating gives CASSLAGGGQGAFEQYF.

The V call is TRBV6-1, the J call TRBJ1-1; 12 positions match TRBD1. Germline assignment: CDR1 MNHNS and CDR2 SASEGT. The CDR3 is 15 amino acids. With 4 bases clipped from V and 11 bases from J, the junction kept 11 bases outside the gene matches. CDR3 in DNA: TGTGCCAGCAGTGCACTCCTCCGGGACAGGGGGCGGGCTTTCTTT. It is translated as CASSALLRDRGRAFF.

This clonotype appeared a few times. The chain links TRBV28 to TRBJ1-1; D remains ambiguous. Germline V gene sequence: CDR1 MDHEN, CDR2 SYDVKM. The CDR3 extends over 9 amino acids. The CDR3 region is CAAGTEAFF. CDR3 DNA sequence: TGTGCTGCCGGCACTGAAGCTTTCTTT.

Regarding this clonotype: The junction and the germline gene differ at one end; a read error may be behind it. The CDR3 DNA is TGCGCCGGCAGCTTGGCTGGGGGTAGCGGCCATAATGAAAAACTGTTTTTT. Protein: CAGSLAGGSGHNEKLFF. The gene calls are TRBV5-1 and TRBJ1-4; possible D gene TRBD1, 5 bases. Germline V gene data show CDR1 as SGHRS and CDR2 as YFSETQ. This CDR3 has 17 residues.

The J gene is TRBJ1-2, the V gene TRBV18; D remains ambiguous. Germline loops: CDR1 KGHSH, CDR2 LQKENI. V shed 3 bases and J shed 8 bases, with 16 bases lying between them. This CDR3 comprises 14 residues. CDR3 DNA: TGTGCCAGCTCACCTGGGAGCTACCTCCGGGGCTACACCTTC. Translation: CASSPGSYLRGYTF.

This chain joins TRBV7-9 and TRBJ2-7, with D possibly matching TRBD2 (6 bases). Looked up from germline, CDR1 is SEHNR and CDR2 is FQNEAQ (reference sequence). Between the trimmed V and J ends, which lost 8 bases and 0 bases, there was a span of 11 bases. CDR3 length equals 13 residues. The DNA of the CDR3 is TGTGCCAGCGGTGGAGGGCCCTCCTACGAGCAGTACTTC. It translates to CASGGGPSYEQYF.

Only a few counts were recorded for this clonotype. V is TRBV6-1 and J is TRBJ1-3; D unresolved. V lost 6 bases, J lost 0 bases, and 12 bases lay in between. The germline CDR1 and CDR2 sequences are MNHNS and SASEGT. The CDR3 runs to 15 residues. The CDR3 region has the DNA TGTGCCAGCAGCTCTTACACGGGCTCTGGAAACACCATATATTTT. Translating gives CASSSYTGSGNTIYF.

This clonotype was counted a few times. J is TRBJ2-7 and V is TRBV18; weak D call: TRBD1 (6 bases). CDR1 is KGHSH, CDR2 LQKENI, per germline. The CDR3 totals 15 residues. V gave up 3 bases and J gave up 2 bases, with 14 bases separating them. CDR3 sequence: CASSPQTGATYEQYF. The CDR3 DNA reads TGTGCCAGCTCACCGCAGACAGGAGCTACCTACGAGCAGTACTTC.

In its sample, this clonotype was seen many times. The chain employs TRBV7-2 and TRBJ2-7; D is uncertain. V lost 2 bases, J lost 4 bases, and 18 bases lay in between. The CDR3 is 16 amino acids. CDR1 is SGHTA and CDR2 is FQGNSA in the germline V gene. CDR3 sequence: CASSLILVDALYEQYF. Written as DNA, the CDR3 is TGTGCCAGCAGCTTAATCTTAGTAGACGCCCTTTACGAGCAGTACTTC.

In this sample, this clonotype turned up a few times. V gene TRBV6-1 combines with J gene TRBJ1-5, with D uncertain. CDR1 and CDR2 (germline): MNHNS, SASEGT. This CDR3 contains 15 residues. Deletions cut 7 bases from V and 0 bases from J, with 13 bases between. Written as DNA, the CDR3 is TGTGCCAGCACCAGGACGGTAGATAGCAATCAGCCCCAGCATTTT. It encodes CASTRTVDSNQPQHF.

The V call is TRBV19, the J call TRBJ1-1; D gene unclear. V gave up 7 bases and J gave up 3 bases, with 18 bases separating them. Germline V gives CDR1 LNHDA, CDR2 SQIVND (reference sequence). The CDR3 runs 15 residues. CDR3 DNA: TGTGCCAGTACCAGCCGGACGGCAGATGACACTGAAGCTTTCTTT. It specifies CASTSRTADDTEAFF.

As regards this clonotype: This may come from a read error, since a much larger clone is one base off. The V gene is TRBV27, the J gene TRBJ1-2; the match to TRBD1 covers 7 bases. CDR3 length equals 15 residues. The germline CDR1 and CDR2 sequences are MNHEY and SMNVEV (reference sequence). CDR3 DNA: TGTGCCGGCAGGGAAACCGGGACAGCTGACTATGGCTACACCTTC. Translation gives CAGRETGTADYGYTF.

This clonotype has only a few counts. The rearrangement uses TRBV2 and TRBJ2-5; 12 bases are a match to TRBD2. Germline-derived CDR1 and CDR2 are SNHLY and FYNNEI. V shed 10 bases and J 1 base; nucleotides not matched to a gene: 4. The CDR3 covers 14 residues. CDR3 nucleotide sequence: TGTGCCAAGACTAGCGGGAGATTCCAAGAGACCCAGTACTTC. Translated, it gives CAKTSGRFQETQYF.

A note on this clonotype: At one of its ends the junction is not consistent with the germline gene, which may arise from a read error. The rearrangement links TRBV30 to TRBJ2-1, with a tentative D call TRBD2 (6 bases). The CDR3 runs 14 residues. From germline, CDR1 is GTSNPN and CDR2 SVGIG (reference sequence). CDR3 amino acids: CAWSQTSLIDEQLF. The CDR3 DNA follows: TGTGCCTGGAGTCAGACTAGTTTGATTGATGAGCAGCTCTTC.

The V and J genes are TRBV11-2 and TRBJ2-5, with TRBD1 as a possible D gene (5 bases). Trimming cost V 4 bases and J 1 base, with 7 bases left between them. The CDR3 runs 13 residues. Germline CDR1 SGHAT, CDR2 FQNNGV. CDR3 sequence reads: CASSSQAQETQYF. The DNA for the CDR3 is TGTGCCAGCAGCTCACAGGCCCAAGAGACCCAGTACTTC.

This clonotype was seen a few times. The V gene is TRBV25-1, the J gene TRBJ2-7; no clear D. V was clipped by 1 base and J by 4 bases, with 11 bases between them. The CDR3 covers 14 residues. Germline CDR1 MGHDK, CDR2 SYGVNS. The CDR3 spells CASSEWAGSYEQYF. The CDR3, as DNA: TGTGCCAGCAGTGAATGGGCCGGGTCGTACGAGCAGTACTTC.

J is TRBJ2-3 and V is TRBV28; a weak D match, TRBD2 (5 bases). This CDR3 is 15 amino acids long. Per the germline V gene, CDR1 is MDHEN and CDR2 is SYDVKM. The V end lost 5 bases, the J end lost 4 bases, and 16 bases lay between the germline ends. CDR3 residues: CASSLSGNSPDTQYF. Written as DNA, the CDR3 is TGTGCCAGCAGTCTGTCGGGGAATAGCCCAGATACGCAGTATTTT.

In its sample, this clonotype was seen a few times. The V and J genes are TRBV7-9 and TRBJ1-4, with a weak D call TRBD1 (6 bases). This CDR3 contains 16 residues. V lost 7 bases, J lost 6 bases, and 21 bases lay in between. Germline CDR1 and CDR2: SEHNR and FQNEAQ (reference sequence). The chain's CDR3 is CASTRKIQGRDEKLFF. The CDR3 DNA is TGTGCCAGCACCCGCAAAATCCAGGGGAGGGATGAAAAACTGTTTTTT.

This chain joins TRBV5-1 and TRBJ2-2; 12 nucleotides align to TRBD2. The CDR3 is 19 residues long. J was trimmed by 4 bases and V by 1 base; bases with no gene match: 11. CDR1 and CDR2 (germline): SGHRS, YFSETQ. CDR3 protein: CASSLLGSSGRAFTGELFF. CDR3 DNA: TGCGCCAGCAGCTTGCTCGGTTCTAGCGGGAGGGCCTTCACCGGGGAGCTGTTTTTT.

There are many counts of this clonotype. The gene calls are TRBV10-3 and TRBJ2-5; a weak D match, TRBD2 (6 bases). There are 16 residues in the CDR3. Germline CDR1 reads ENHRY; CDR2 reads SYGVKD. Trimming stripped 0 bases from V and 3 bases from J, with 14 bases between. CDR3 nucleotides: TGTGCCATCAGTGAGTCCGGGGGAGCAATAAAAGAGACCCAGTACTTC. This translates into CAISESGGAIKETQYF.